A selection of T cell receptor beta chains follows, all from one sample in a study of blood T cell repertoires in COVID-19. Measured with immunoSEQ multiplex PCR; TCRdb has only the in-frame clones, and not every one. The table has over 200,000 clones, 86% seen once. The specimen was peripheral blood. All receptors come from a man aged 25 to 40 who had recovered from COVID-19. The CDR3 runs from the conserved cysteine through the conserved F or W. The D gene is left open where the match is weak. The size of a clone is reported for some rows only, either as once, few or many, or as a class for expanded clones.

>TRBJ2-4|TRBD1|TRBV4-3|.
CASSHEPTGGRNIQYF
TGCGCCAGCAGCCACGAACCGACAGGGGGAAGAAACATTCAGTACTTC
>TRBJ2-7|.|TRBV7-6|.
CASSLVPHRAYEQYF
TGTGCCAGCAGCTTAGTCCCCCACAGGGCCTACGAGCAGTACTTC
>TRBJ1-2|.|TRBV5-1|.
CASSLAPGSSGYTF
TGCGCCAGCAGCTTGGCCCCCGGGAGCAGCGGCTACACCTTC
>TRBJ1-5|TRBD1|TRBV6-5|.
CASSLGQGNQPQHF
TGTGCCAGCAGTTTGGGACAGGGCAATCAGCCCCAGCATTTT
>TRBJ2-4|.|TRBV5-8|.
CASSLRGEIAKNIQYF
TGTGCCAGCAGCTTGCGCGGGGAGATAGCCAAAAACATTCAGTACTTC
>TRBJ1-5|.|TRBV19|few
CASRGEGYSNQPQHF
TGTGCCAGTAGGGGGGAGGGCTATAGCAATCAGCCCCAGCATTTT
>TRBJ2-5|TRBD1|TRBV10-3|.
CAISIDRGQETQYF
TGTGCCATCAGTATCGACAGGGGGCAGGAGACCCAGTACTTC
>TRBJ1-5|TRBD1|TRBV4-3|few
CASSQERQGQPQHF
TGCGCCAGCAGCCAAGAGCGACAGGGTCAGCCCCAGCATTTT
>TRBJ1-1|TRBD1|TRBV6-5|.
CASSTGTGRTEAFF
TGTGCCAGCAGTACTGGGACAGGTCGTACTGAAGCTTTCTTT
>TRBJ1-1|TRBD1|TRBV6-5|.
CASSYSAGGTTEAFF
TGTGCCAGCAGTTACTCGGCAGGGGGAACCACTGAAGCTTTCTTT
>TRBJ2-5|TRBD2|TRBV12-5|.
CASGWTAGGQETQYF
TGTGCTAGTGGTTGGACAGCGGGGGGGCAAGAGACCCAGTACTTC
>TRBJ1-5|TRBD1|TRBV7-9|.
CASSSLGQVNQPQHF
TGTGCCAGCAGCTCCTTGGGACAGGTCAATCAGCCCCAGCATTTT
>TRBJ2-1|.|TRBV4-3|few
CASSQDFVVPYNEQFF
TGCGCCAGCAGCCAAGATTTTGTAGTTCCCTACAATGAGCAGTTCTTC
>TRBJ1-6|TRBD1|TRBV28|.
CASSLVGQGAMNSPLHF
TGTGCCAGCAGTTTAGTGGGACAGGGGGCGATGAATTCACCCCTCCACTTT
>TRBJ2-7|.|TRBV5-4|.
CASSLVGQGIDEQYF
TGTGCCAGCAGCTTGGTAGGCCAGGGAATCGACGAGCAGTACTTC
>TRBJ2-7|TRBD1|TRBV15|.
CATSVGTGASYEQYF
TGTGCCACCAGCGTTGGGACAGGGGCCTCCTACGAGCAGTACTTC
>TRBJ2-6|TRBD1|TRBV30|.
CAWNRDRVPSGANVLTF
TGTGCCTGGAACCGGGACAGGGTCCCCTCTGGGGCCAACGTCCTGACTTTC
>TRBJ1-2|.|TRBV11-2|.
CASSQKQGPYGYTF
TGTGCCAGCAGCCAAAAGCAGGGGCCCTATGGCTACACCTTC
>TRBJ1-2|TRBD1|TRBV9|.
CASSSEDRALAKGYTF
TGTGCCAGCAGCTCTGAGGACAGGGCTTTGGCGAAAGGCTACACCTTC
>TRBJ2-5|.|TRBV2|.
CARGSGAETQYF
TGTGCCAGGGGTAGCGGAGCGGAGACCCAGTACTTC